One and the same sample provided the 7 T cell receptor beta chains below, sequenced in a study of Ad26.COV2.S vaccination and SARS-CoV-2 variants (dated by TCRdb to the early 2020s). To prepare the library, the immunoSEQ multiplex PCR assay was applied. Held by TCRdb, this immuneACCESS table contains in-frame sequences only and omits some clones. Under half of the omission traces to an unresolved V gene where checked; the cause of the rest is unknown. Present in this sample are roughly 700,000 clones, 89% of which were seen just once. The top ten clones comprise about 1.5% of the sample. Sample treatment or condition, as interpreted from the label and publication: around 19 received Ad26.COV2.S at low or high dose, single or two shots; 5 received placebo; per-sample allocation not given. For vaccine and placebo recipients, the sequenced repertoires came from samples collected on day 63 after the first injection.

Sequencing was performed on peripheral blood, taken in a trial of Ad26.COV2.S vaccine versus placebo. These receptors all stem from a person between 18 and 59 years old who received the Ad26.COV2.S COVID-19 vaccine or a placebo.

About this clone: Other DNA sequences within the sample encode an identical CDR3. CDR3 sequence: CASSLGGPYEQYF. Here the CDR3 DNA reads TGTGCCAGCAGTTTAGGCGGTCCCTACGAGCAGTACTTC. V gene TRBV12-3 or TRBV12-4 combines with J gene TRBJ2-7, with unresolved D. The CDR3 consists of 13 residues. With 1 base removed from V and 2 bases from J, the gap between germline ends came to 6 bases.

V is TRBV11-2 and J is TRBJ2-7, with 9 bases matching TRBD2. V trimming: 3 bases; J trimming: 6 bases; junction bases outside the gene matches: 3. The CDR3 extends over 13 amino acids. From germline, CDR1 is SGHAT and CDR2 FQNNGV. CDR3 nucleotide sequence: TGTGCCAGCAGCTTCGGACTAGCGAGCGAGCAGTACTTC. This sequence encodes CASSFGLASEQYF.

The V gene is TRBV3-1 (or the pseudogene TRBV3-2), the J gene TRBJ2-7, with 8 positions matching TRBD1. The V gene end was trimmed by 3 bases and the J gene end by 4 bases; junction bases not matched to a gene: 5. This CDR3 comprises 14 residues. Germline V gene data show CDR1 as LGHDT and CDR2 as YNNKEL (reference sequence). The CDR3 coding sequence is TGTGCCAGCAGCCAGGGGACAGGAGGATACGAGCAGTACTTC. It specifies CASSQGTGGYEQYF.

J is TRBJ1-2 and V is TRBV7-9; 9 bases align to TRBD1. The junction had 13 bases not matched to a gene; V was cut back by 6 bases and J by 8 bases. The CDR3 length is 15 residues. The germline gives CDR1 SEHNR, CDR2 FQNEAQ (reference sequence). The CDR3 bases are TGTGCCAGCAGTCTTACAGGGGGCGGATTGCAAGGCTACACCTTC. Its protein product is CASSLTGGGLQGYTF.

This clone was counted between two and nine times. V and J are TRBV4-3 and TRBJ1-6; D is uncertain. From germline, CDR1 is LGHNA and CDR2 YSLEER. V was shortened by 4 bases and J by 5 bases, with 15 bases between the two germline ends. The CDR3 has 16 amino acids. CDR3 loop: CASSPVRGQNNSPLHF. CDR3 nucleotide sequence: TGCGCCAGCAGCCCCGTCAGAGGGCAGAATAATTCACCCCTCCACTTT.

As regards this clone: The germline gene is not matched at one end of the junction; a read error may be the cause. The V gene is TRBV5-1, the J gene TRBJ2-1, with TRBD2 matching over 9 bases. The germline V gene encodes CDR1 SGHRS and CDR2 YFSETQ. The CDR3 length is 15 residues. The CDR3 DNA follows: TGCGCCCGCAGCTTGGAGGCGGGGGGGCTGGGTGAGCAGTTCTTC. Translation: CARSLEAGGLGEQFF.

V gene TRBV6-1 combines with J gene TRBJ1-5; TRBD1 matches 8 bases. The CDR3 covers 18 residues. Unmatched junction bases numbered 9, after V lost 2 bases and J lost 0 bases. CDR1 MNHNS and CDR2 SASEGT come from the germline V gene. The CDR3 is CASSEQGATIFSNQPQHF. The CDR3 coding sequence is TGTGCCAGCAGTGAACAGGGGGCTACGATTTTTAGCAATCAGCCCCAGCATTTT.